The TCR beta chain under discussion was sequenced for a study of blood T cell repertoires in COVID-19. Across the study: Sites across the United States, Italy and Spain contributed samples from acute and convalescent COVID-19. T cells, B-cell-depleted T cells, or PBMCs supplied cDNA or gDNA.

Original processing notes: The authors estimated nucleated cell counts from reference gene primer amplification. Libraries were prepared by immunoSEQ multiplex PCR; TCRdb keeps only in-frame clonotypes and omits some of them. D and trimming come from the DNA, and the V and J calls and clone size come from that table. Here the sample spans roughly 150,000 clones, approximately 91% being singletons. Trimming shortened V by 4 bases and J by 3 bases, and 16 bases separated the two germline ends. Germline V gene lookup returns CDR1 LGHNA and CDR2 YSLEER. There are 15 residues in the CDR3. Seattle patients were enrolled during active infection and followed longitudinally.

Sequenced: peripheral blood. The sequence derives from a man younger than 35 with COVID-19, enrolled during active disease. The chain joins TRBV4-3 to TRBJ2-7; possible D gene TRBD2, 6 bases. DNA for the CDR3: TGCGCCAGCAGCCCAGGGCTAGCGAGATTCTACGAGCAGTACTTC. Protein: CASSPGLARFYEQYF.